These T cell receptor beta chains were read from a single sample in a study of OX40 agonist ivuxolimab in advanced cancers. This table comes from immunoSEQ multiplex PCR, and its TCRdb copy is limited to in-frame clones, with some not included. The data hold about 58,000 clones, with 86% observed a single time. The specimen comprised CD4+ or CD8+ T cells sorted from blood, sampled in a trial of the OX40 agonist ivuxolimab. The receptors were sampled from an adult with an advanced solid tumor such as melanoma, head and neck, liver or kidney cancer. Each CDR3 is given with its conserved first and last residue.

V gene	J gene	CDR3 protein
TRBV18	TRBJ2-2	CASSPATGPLTGELFF
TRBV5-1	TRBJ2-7	CASSLGPGSSYEQYF
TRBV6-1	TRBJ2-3	CASSEHVTQSTDTQYF
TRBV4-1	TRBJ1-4	CASSQGQIATNEKLFF
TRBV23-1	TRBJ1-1	CASSPRLSNTEAFF
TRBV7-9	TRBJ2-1	CASSLVGTSGGARNEQFF
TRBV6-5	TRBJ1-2	CASRVGARGYTF
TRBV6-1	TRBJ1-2	CASSGTHNYGYTF
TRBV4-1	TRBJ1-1	CASSHLQGRLNTEAFF
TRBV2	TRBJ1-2	CASVQGYTF